The rows below give T cell receptor beta chains drawn from one sample of a study of blood T cells in healthy people across ages. Using its own MiXCR run on the 5' RACE reads, TCRdb lists one record per CDR3 protein. The sample includes around 940,000 distinct CDR3 sequences, roughly 51% of them seen just once. Material for sequencing was blood. The receptors derive from a woman aged 55-70 years in good health. Each CDR3 is given with its conserved first and last residue. The order of the fields is D gene, clone size, V gene, J gene, CDR3 DNA, CDR3 protein. The D gene is left open where the match is weak. Clone size is given for some rows only: seen once, a few or many times, or a class if the clone is expanded.

D gene: TRBD1
clone size: .
V gene: TRBV5-1
J gene: TRBJ1-6
CDR3 DNA: TGCGCCAGCAGCTTTACCGGGACAGGGAGTTCACCCCTCCACTTT
CDR3 protein: CASSFTGTGSSPLHF

D gene: TRBD1
clone size: once
V gene: TRBV12-3/TRBV12-4
J gene: TRBJ1-2
CDR3 DNA: TGTGCCGGCAGTCCTGACAGGGCCCGGGGAGGCTACACCTTC
CDR3 protein: CAGSPDRARGGYTF

D gene: .
clone size: .
V gene: TRBV27
J gene: TRBJ2-6
CDR3 DNA: TGTGCCAGCACCGTAACCCCTGGGGCCAACGTCCTGACTTTC
CDR3 protein: CASTVTPGANVLTF

D gene: .
clone size: .
V gene: TRBV5-1
J gene: TRBJ2-3
CDR3 DNA: TGCGCCAGCTGCCGGCCTCCTATAGATACGCAGTATTTT
CDR3 protein: CASCRPPIDTQYF

D gene: .
clone size: .
V gene: TRBV11-2
J gene: TRBJ2-7
CDR3 DNA: TGTGCCAGCAGCTTAGGGACAAGAAGGAACGAGCAGTACTTC
CDR3 protein: CASSLGTRRNEQYF

D gene: .
clone size: few
V gene: TRBV2
J gene: TRBJ2-1
CDR3 DNA: TGTGCCAGCAGTGTGAACAGAAACAATGAGCAGTTCTTC
CDR3 protein: CASSVNRNNEQFF

D gene: .
clone size: .
V gene: TRBV9
J gene: TRBJ1-2
CDR3 DNA: TGTGCCAGCAGCGTTTCGACAGGCTACTATGGCTACACCTTC
CDR3 protein: CASSVSTGYYGYTF

D gene: TRBD2
clone size: .
V gene: TRBV6-6
J gene: TRBJ2-3
CDR3 DNA: TGTGCCAGCAGTTACCCCGCTAGCGGGAGCACAGATACGCAGTATTTT
CDR3 protein: CASSYPASGSTDTQYF

D gene: .
clone size: .
V gene: TRBV4-1
J gene: TRBJ1-5
CDR3 DNA: TGCGCCAGCAGCCAGCACCCTAGGGATCAGCCCCAGCATTTT
CDR3 protein: CASSQHPRDQPQHF

D gene: .
clone size: few
V gene: TRBV30
J gene: TRBJ2-3
CDR3 DNA: TGTGCCTGGAGGGTTGGAGGCACAGATACGCAGTATTTT
CDR3 protein: CAWRVGGTDTQYF

D gene: .
clone size: few
V gene: TRBV3-1
J gene: TRBJ1-2
CDR3 DNA: TGTGCCAGCAGTCCCGGGAGGACTAACTATGGCTACACCTTC
CDR3 protein: CASSPGRTNYGYTF

D gene: .
clone size: .
V gene: TRBV4-3
J gene: TRBJ2-1
CDR3 DNA: TGCGCCAGCAGCCAAAAGGGACGCAGCATAGCGCAGTTCTTC
CDR3 protein: CASSQKGRSIAQFF

D gene: .
clone size: .
V gene: TRBV2
J gene: TRBJ2-1
CDR3 DNA: TGTGCCAGCAGTGAACTAGTGGTGGACAATGAGCAGTTCTTC
CDR3 protein: CASSELVVDNEQFF

D gene: TRBD2
clone size: .
V gene: TRBV6-2/TRBV6-3
J gene: TRBJ2-1
CDR3 DNA: TGTGCCAGCAGACTGGGGACTAGCGGGATGAATGAGCAGTTCTTC
CDR3 protein: CASRLGTSGMNEQFF

D gene: .
clone size: few
V gene: TRBV3-1
J gene: TRBJ2-1
CDR3 DNA: TGTGCCAGCAGCCAAAGGGGCGGTTACAATGAGCAGTTCTTC
CDR3 protein: CASSQRGGYNEQFF

D gene: .
clone size: few
V gene: TRBV27
J gene: TRBJ2-1
CDR3 DNA: TGTGCCAGCAGTGTATCATCTGCCTACAATGAGCAGTTCTTC
CDR3 protein: CASSVSSAYNEQFF

D gene: TRBD2
clone size: .
V gene: TRBV6-5
J gene: TRBJ2-5
CDR3 DNA: TGTGCCAGCAGTTACCTGACAGGGACTAGCGGTGGGTGGGTGCAAGAGACCCAGTACTTC
CDR3 protein: CASSYLTGTSGGWVQETQYF

D gene: .
clone size: .
V gene: TRBV7-4
J gene: TRBJ2-7
CDR3 DNA: TGTGCCAGCAGCTTCAGGCGGGTTCACTACGAGCAGTACTTC
CDR3 protein: CASSFRRVHYEQYF

D gene: .
clone size: .
V gene: TRBV6-5
J gene: TRBJ2-7
CDR3 DNA: TGTGCCAGCAGTCCAGGGTATCCGGGTAATGAGCAGTACTTC
CDR3 protein: CASSPGYPGNEQYF

D gene: .
clone size: .
V gene: TRBV12-3/TRBV12-4
J gene: TRBJ2-7
CDR3 DNA: TGTGCCAGCGGAATCTTCACCTACGAGCAGTACTTC
CDR3 protein: CASGIFTYEQYF

D gene: .
clone size: .
V gene: TRBV29-1
J gene: TRBJ2-7
CDR3 DNA: TGCAGCGTTGAAGTTGTGGGGAATGAGCAGTACTTC
CDR3 protein: CSVEVVGNEQYF

D gene: TRBD2
clone size: few
V gene: TRBV11-2
J gene: TRBJ2-3
CDR3 DNA: TGTGCCAGCAGTTGGACTAGCATTGTCACAGATACGCAGTATTTT
CDR3 protein: CASSWTSIVTDTQYF

D gene: .
clone size: .
V gene: TRBV7-3
J gene: TRBJ2-5
CDR3 DNA: TGTGCCAGCAGCCGAGGGTCTGGCGGACAAGAGACCCAGTACTTC
CDR3 protein: CASSRGSGGQETQYF

D gene: TRBD2
clone size: .
V gene: TRBV4-1
J gene: TRBJ2-7
CDR3 DNA: TGCGCCAGCAGCCAAGAAGGTGCACTAGCGGACTACGAGCAGTACTTC
CDR3 protein: CASSQEGALADYEQYF

D gene: TRBD2
clone size: .
V gene: TRBV11-2
J gene: TRBJ2-1
CDR3 DNA: TGTGCCAGCAGCTCCCTTCGGACTAGCTATGAGCAGTTCTTC
CDR3 protein: CASSSLRTSYEQFF

D gene: TRBD2
clone size: few
V gene: TRBV20-1
J gene: TRBJ2-5
CDR3 DNA: TGCAGTGCTTTAGAGGGAGGGCCGCTGGAGACCCAGTACTTC
CDR3 protein: CSALEGGPLETQYF

D gene: TRBD1
clone size: .
V gene: TRBV20-1
J gene: TRBJ2-1
CDR3 DNA: TGCAGTGCCCTCGGGACAGTCAATGAGCAGTTCTTC
CDR3 protein: CSALGTVNEQFF

D gene: TRBD1
clone size: once
V gene: TRBV5-6
J gene: TRBJ1-1
CDR3 DNA: TGTGCCAGCAGCCAGGTGGACAGGGGGCGCACTGAAGCTTTCTTT
CDR3 protein: CASSQVDRGRTEAFF

D gene: .
clone size: .
V gene: TRBV11-2
J gene: TRBJ2-3
CDR3 DNA: TGTGCCAGCAGAAGCACGAGCACAGATACGCAGTATTTT
CDR3 protein: CASRSTSTDTQYF

D gene: TRBD1
clone size: .
V gene: TRBV7-6
J gene: TRBJ2-5
CDR3 DNA: TGTGCCAGCAGCCTCCAGGGACAGTGGGGTACCAGGGTGAGGGGAGAGACCCAGTACTTC
CDR3 protein: CASSLQGQWGTRVRGETQYF

D gene: TRBD2
clone size: few
V gene: TRBV4-2
J gene: TRBJ2-3
CDR3 DNA: TGTGCCAGCAGCCAAGATTCACTAGCGGGGACAGATACGCAGTATTTT
CDR3 protein: CASSQDSLAGTDTQYF

D gene: TRBD2
clone size: .
V gene: TRBV7-2
J gene: TRBJ2-3
CDR3 DNA: TGTGCCAGCAGCTTAGCGCATTCGTCCCACGGCGGGAGTCCCTCAGATACGCAGTATTTT
CDR3 protein: CASSLAHSSHGGSPSDTQYF

D gene: .
clone size: .
V gene: TRBV12-3/TRBV12-4
J gene: TRBJ2-7
CDR3 DNA: TGTGCCAGCAGTTTAGCGGGGAGTTTTTACGAGCAGTACTTC
CDR3 protein: CASSLAGSFYEQYF

D gene: TRBD2
clone size: .
V gene: TRBV28
J gene: TRBJ2-3
CDR3 DNA: TGTGCCAGCAGCCTCATAGCAGCGGGAGGAAGGGATACGCAGTATTTT
CDR3 protein: CASSLIAAGGRDTQYF

D gene: TRBD1
clone size: .
V gene: TRBV29-1
J gene: TRBJ2-7
CDR3 DNA: TGCAGCGTTGAGGACAGGGCCTCTGGCTCCTACGAGCAGTACTTC
CDR3 protein: CSVEDRASGSYEQYF

D gene: .
clone size: .
V gene: TRBV6-6
J gene: TRBJ2-7
CDR3 DNA: TGTGCCAGCAGTTATCTCCAGGACGAGCAGTACTTC
CDR3 protein: CASSYLQDEQYF

D gene: .
clone size: .
V gene: TRBV27
J gene: TRBJ1-2
CDR3 DNA: TGTGCCAGCAGTCCGCGCAGGGGAAACTATGGCTACACCTTC
CDR3 protein: CASSPRRGNYGYTF

D gene: .
clone size: .
V gene: TRBV21-1
J gene: TRBJ2-5
CDR3 DNA: TGTGCCAGCAGCAAAGTTGAGGGAGAGACCCAGTACTTC
CDR3 protein: CASSKVEGETQYF

D gene: .
clone size: .
V gene: TRBV3-1
J gene: TRBJ1-2
CDR3 DNA: TGTGCCAGCAGCCAGGGCCTATCCGAGGCATATGGCTACACCTTC
CDR3 protein: CASSQGLSEAYGYTF

D gene: .
clone size: .
V gene: TRBV27
J gene: TRBJ2-6
CDR3 DNA: TGTGCCAGCAGTTTACAGACCGGGGCCAACGTCCTGACTTTC
CDR3 protein: CASSLQTGANVLTF

D gene: .
clone size: few
V gene: TRBV13
J gene: TRBJ2-1
CDR3 DNA: TGTGCCAGCAGCCCACGGACAGACCCCAACAATGAGCAGTTCTTC
CDR3 protein: CASSPRTDPNNEQFF

D gene: TRBD1
clone size: once
V gene: TRBV7-8
J gene: TRBJ1-1
CDR3 DNA: TGTGTCAGCAGCTTAGAGACAGGGTGGGACACTGAAGCTTTCTTT
CDR3 protein: CVSSLETGWDTEAFF

D gene: .
clone size: .
V gene: TRBV3-1
J gene: TRBJ1-5
CDR3 DNA: TGTGCCAGCAGCCAAGCATTCGGGGATCAGCCCCAGCATTTT
CDR3 protein: CASSQAFGDQPQHF

D gene: .
clone size: .
V gene: TRBV6-6
J gene: TRBJ1-1
CDR3 DNA: TGTGCCAGCACCGCCAGCGGGGGGCCCGACACTGAAGCTTTCTTT
CDR3 protein: CASTASGGPDTEAFF

D gene: .
clone size: few
V gene: TRBV20-1
J gene: TRBJ2-1
CDR3 DNA: TGCAGTGTGACCGGACCGGGAAGGTACAATGAGCAGTTCTTC
CDR3 protein: CSVTGPGRYNEQFF